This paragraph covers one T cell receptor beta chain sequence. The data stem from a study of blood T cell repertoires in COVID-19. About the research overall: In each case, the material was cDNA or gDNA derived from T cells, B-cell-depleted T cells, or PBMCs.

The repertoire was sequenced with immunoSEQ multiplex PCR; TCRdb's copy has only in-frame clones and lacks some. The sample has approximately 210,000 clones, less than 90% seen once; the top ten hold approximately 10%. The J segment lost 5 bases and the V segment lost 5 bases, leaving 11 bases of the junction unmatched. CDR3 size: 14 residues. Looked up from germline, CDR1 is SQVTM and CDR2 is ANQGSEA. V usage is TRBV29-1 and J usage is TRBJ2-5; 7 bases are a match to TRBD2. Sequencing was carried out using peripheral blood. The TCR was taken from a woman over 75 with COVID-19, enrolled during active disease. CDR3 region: CSVRSGGSEETQYF. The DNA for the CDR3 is TGCAGCGTTCGGTCCGGGGGGTCGGAGGAGACCCAGTACTTC.